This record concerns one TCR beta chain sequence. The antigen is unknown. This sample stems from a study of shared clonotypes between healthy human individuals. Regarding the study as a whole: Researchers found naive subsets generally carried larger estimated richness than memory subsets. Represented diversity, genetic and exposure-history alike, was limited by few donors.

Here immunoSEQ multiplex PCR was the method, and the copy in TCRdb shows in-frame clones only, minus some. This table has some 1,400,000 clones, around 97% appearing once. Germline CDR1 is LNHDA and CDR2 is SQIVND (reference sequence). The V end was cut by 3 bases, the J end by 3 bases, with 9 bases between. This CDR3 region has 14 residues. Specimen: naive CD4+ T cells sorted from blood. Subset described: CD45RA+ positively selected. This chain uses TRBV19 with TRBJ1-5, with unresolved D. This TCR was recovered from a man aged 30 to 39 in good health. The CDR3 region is CASSIERNNQPQHF. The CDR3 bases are TGTGCCAGTAGTATCGAACGGAACAATCAGCCCCAGCATTTT.